This T cell receptor (beta chain) was found in a study of control samples from healthy donors and cancer patients. Using immunoSEQ multiplex PCR, the repertoire was profiled, and TCRdb retains in-frame clones only, with some absent. Of 100,000 to 150,000 clones in the sample, about nine tenths were seen once. This CDR3 comprises 16 residues. The ends were cut back, 2 bases at V and 5 bases at J, with 19 bases in the middle. Germline values: CDR1 MNHNS, CDR2 SASEGT. This TCR was sampled from a woman between 45 and 65 years old in good health. The sequenced sample was blood. The V call is TRBV6-1, the J call TRBJ2-7, with D hard to call. CDR3 sequence: CASSEPLSSAQHEQYF. The CDR3 nucleotides are TGTGCCAGCAGTGAACCTCTTAGCAGTGCGCAGCACGAGCAGTACTTC.